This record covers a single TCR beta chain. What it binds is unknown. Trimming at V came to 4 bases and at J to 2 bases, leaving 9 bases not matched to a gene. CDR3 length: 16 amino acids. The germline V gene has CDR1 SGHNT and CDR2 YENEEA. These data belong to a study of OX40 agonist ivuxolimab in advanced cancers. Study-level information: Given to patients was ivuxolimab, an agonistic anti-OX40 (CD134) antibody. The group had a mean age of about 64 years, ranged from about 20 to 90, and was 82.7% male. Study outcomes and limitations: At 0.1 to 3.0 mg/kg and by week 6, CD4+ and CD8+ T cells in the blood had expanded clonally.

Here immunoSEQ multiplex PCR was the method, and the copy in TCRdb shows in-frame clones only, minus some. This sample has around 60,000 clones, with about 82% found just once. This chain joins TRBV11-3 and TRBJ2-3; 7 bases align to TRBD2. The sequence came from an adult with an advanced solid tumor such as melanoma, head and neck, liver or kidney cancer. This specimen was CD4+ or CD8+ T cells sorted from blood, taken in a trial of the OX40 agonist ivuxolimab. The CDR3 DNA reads TGTGCCAGCAGCTCCCCTCTAGCGGCTTACACAGATACGCAGTATTTT. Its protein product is CASSSPLAAYTDTQYF.